These T cell receptor beta chains were read from a single sample in a study of radiotherapy plus CTLA-4 blockade in lung cancer. Using immunoSEQ multiplex PCR, the repertoire was profiled, and TCRdb retains in-frame clones only, with some absent. The data show about 98,000 clones, 82% seen once. Sequenced material: peripheral blood, taken from a patient treated with radiotherapy plus ipilimumab. Receptor source: a human donor with non-small cell lung cancer who had a partial response to radiotherapy plus ipilimumab. Both conserved end residues are part of each CDR3. The order of the fields is V gene, J gene, D gene, clone size, CDR3 DNA, CDR3 protein. The D gene is left open where the match is weak. Expanded clones get a size class; other rows say once, few or many, or leave the size out.

TRBV5-1	TRBJ2-3	.	.	TGCGCCAGCAGCCCCCACTCGAGCACAGATACGCAGTATTTT	CASSPHSSTDTQYF
TRBV28	TRBJ2-1	TRBD1	few	TGTGCCAGCAGTTCCCGGACAGGGGGAAGGGATGAGCAGTTCTTC	CASSSRTGGRDEQFF
TRBV30	TRBJ2-2	.	.	TGTGCCTGGAGTTTTACGAACACCGGGGAGCTGTTTTTT	CAWSFTNTGELFF
TRBV7-9	TRBJ2-3	TRBD1	.	TGTGCCAGCAGCTTAGTGGGACAGTCCCTCCCAACGCAGTATTTT	CASSLVGQSLPTQYF
TRBV21-1	TRBJ2-1	.	.	TGTGCCAGCAGCAAATCTCTGCGGGAGGGCAACAATGAGCAGTTCTTC	CASSKSLREGNNEQFF
TRBV10-3	TRBJ2-2	.	.	TGTGCCATCAGGGACCCCCAGGGGAGTACCGGGGAGCTGTTTTTT	CAIRDPQGSTGELFF
TRBV30	TRBJ2-2	TRBD1	few	TGTGCCTGGAGTTGGACAGGGAAGGTCACCGGGGAGCTGTTTTTT	CAWSWTGKVTGELFF
TRBV5-5	TRBJ2-6	.	once	TGTGCCAGCAGCTTGGAGGACCCGCTTGGGGCCGGGGCCAACGTCCTGACTTTC	CASSLEDPLGAGANVLTF
TRBV5-1	TRBJ2-7	TRBD1	.	TGCGCCAGCAGCTTGGAAGGGGGCGGGTACGAGCAGTACTTC	CASSLEGGGYEQYF
TRBV29-1	TRBJ2-5	.	once	TGCAGCGTTGGACAGCCCCAAGAGACCCAGTACTTC	CSVGQPQETQYF
TRBV27	TRBJ2-1	TRBD2	.	TGTGCCAGCAGCACCCGACTAGCGGGAGGATACAATGAGCAGTTCTTC	CASSTRLAGGYNEQFF
TRBV6-5	TRBJ1-2	TRBD1	once	TGTGCCAGCAGTTCGACGACAGGGGGGAAAGGCTACACCTTC	CASSSTTGGKGYTF
TRBV5-4	TRBJ2-5	TRBD2	once	TGTGCCAGCAGCGTACAACTAGCGGGAGGGCTGGAGACCCAGTACTTC	CASSVQLAGGLETQYF
TRBV18	TRBJ2-2	.	.	TGTGCCAGCTCATTCAAACTAGTGTCGAACACCGGGGAGCTGTTTTTT	CASSFKLVSNTGELFF
TRBV5-1	TRBJ2-2	TRBD2	.	TGCGCCAGCAGCTTGGAGGGAGGGACCGGGGAGCTGTTTTTT	CASSLEGGTGELFF
TRBV27	TRBJ1-4	TRBD1	.	TGTGCCAGCAGTCTCAACAGGGGAAGGAGAGAAAAACTGTTTTTT	CASSLNRGRREKLFF
TRBV2	TRBJ1-1	.	.	TGTGCCAGCAGAGGCCGCCAGGGTGTTGAGGTCCAAACCACTGAAGCTTTCTTT	CASRGRQGVEVQTTEAFF
TRBV12-5	TRBJ1-2	TRBD1	.	TGTGCTAGTGGTTTGGTAACAGGGGCCAGTGGGAACACCTTC	CASGLVTGASGNTF
TRBV19	TRBJ2-1	.	.	TGTGCCAGTAGTCCGGAACGGGAGCGAAATGAGCAGTTCTTC	CASSPERERNEQFF
TRBV28	TRBJ1-4	TRBD1	.	TGTGCCAGCAGTTTAACAGGGGGCGCCGGGCCTAATGAAAAACTGTTTTTT	CASSLTGGAGPNEKLFF
TRBV18	TRBJ2-5	TRBD2	few	TGTGCCAGCTCACCAGTCGGCGGGGGGGGAGAGACCCAGTACTTC	CASSPVGGGGETQYF
TRBV9	TRBJ2-5	.	.	TGTGCCAGCAGCGCCGCAACTAGAGGGGGGACCCAGTACTTC	CASSAATRGGTQYF
TRBV6-1	TRBJ2-1	.	.	TGTGCCAGCAGTGAAGCGTTCGAGCGGGCAGACTACAATGAGCAGTTCTTC	CASSEAFERADYNEQFF
TRBV7-6	TRBJ1-4	.	.	TGTGCCAGCAGCTCCCGAGGGCGGGGGTCGGCAACTAATGAAAAACTGTTTTTT	CASSSRGRGSATNEKLFF
TRBV30	TRBJ1-4	TRBD1	.	TGTGCCTGGAAGGTCGGGGACAGCTCGGAAAAACTGTTTTTT	CAWKVGDSSEKLFF
TRBV7-6	TRBJ1-4	TRBD1	.	TGTGCCAGCGGAGAGGGGACAGGGTATGAAAAACTGTTTTTT	CASGEGTGYEKLFF
TRBV19	TRBJ2-7	.	.	TGTGCCAGTAGTATCCCCGGGGCCAGGGGTGAGCAGTACTTC	CASSIPGARGEQYF
TRBV5-6	TRBJ2-3	TRBD2	.	TGTGCCAGCAGCCGGGGACTAGCCGTAAGATACTTT	CASSRGLAVRYF
TRBV10-3	TRBJ2-2	.	.	TGTGCCATCAGTGAGTTGCGTATTAACACCGGGGAGCTGTTTTTT	CAISELRINTGELFF
TRBV4-2	TRBJ1-5	TRBD1	.	TGTGCCAGCAGCCACGGACAGGGGAGCGAGCCCCAGCATTTT	CASSHGQGSEPQHF
TRBV2	TRBJ1-4	.	.	TGTGCCAGCAGGGGAACAGGAGCAACTAATGAAAAACTGTTTTTT	CASRGTGATNEKLFF
TRBV2	TRBJ1-1	TRBD1	.	TGTGCCAATTCGGGACAGGGGACGACTGAAGCTTTCTTT	CANSGQGTTEAFF
TRBV25-1	TRBJ2-7	.	.	TGTGCCAGCAGTGGTGGTGGGGGCATTTGGGACGAGCAGTACTTC	CASSGGGGIWDEQYF
TRBV27	TRBJ2-7	TRBD2	.	TGTGCCAGCAGAGCGACTAGCGGGTTCTCCTACGAGCAGTACTTC	CASRATSGFSYEQYF
TRBV18	TRBJ2-2	TRBD1	.	TGTGCCAGCTCACCACAGGGGGCAAGCACCGGGGAGCTGTTTTTT	CASSPQGASTGELFF
TRBV28	TRBJ1-2	TRBD1	.	TGTGCCAGCAGTGGGACAGCCTCCTGGAACACCTTC	CASSGTASWNTF
TRBV28	TRBJ1-5	TRBD1	.	TGTGCCAGCAGTCCCGGGACAGGGGTTCAGCCCCAGCATTTT	CASSPGTGVQPQHF
TRBV7-3	TRBJ1-3	TRBD1	.	TGTGCCAGCAGCTTAGGGTCAGGGGGCGGAAACACCATATATTTT	CASSLGSGGGNTIYF
TRBV5-7	TRBJ2-1	.	.	TGTGCCAGCAGCTCATGGACAGTATACAATGAGCAGTTCTTC	CASSSWTVYNEQFF
TRBV27	TRBJ2-1	TRBD2	.	TGTGCCAGCAGCCCTTTGGGGGGGTCGGGTTACAATGAGCAGTTCTTC	CASSPLGGSGYNEQFF
TRBV29-1	TRBJ2-2	.	.	TGCAGCGGGGGAACGGGACTCCTCAGCGGGAACACCGGGGAGCTGTTTTTT	CSGGTGLLSGNTGELFF
TRBV5-4	TRBJ1-2	.	.	TGTGCCAGCAGCTTGGTGGGGGCCGGCTACACCTTC	CASSLVGAGYTF
TRBV7-3	TRBJ1-1	TRBD1	.	TGTGCCAGCAGCTCGGGACAGCCAGGTGGGAGCGAAGCTTTCTTT	CASSSGQPGGSEAFF
TRBV28	TRBJ2-7	TRBD1	.	TGTGCCAGCAGCCTGGCGGACAGGGAATTGGGGAGCTCCTACGAGCAGTACTTC	CASSLADRELGSSYEQYF
TRBV19	TRBJ2-3	TRBD2	once	TGTGCCAGTAGTATCGGGGGGGGGAGAAAAGATACGCAGTATTTT	CASSIGGGRKDTQYF
TRBV9	TRBJ1-2	.	.	TGTGCCAGCAGCGCTAGGGACATATCAAGCTACACCTTC	CASSARDISSYTF
TRBV10-3	TRBJ2-2	.	.	TGTGCCATCAGTGGAGTTGGTGGGGAGCTGTTTTTT	CAISGVGGELFF
TRBV21-1	TRBJ1-1	.	few	TGTGCCAGCAGTACACCCGGGGACAGCATGAACACTGAAGCTTTCTTT	CASSTPGDSMNTEAFF
TRBV27	TRBJ2-7	TRBD1	.	TGTGCCAGCAGTTTAATCCAGGGGGCCTACGAGCAGTACTTC	CASSLIQGAYEQYF
TRBV9	TRBJ2-1	TRBD2	.	TGTGCCAGCAGCGTAGCTGGACTAGTCAATGAGCAGTTCTTC	CASSVAGLVNEQFF
TRBV29-1	TRBJ1-1	.	.	TGCAGCGGAGCTCCAGGGGAGGGAGGGACTGAAGCTTTCTTT	CSGAPGEGGTEAFF
TRBV7-9	TRBJ2-1	.	.	TGTGCCAGCGGGCCGCAGGGTGAGCAGTTCTTC	CASGPQGEQFF
TRBV4-1	TRBJ2-5	TRBD2	.	TGCGCCAGCAGCCTAGGACTAGCGGGAAAAGAAGAGACCCAGTACTTC	CASSLGLAGKEETQYF
TRBV7-6	TRBJ1-4	TRBD1	.	TGTGCCAGCAGCGGTGACAGGGGGGGAATACGGAAACTGTTTTTT	CASSGDRGGIRKLFF
TRBV9	TRBJ2-3	TRBD1	.	TGTGCCAGCAGCGTGGATGTGGGACAGGGTGGAGATACGCAGTATTTT	CASSVDVGQGGDTQYF
TRBV9	TRBJ2-2	.	.	TGTGCCAGCAGCGTAGAAAGACAGCCTTTGGGGACCGGGGAGCTGTTTTTT	CASSVERQPLGTGELFF
TRBV19	TRBJ2-2	TRBD2	.	TGTGCCAGTAGGGGGACTAGCGGGAGAATCGGGGAGCTGTTTTTT	CASRGTSGRIGELFF
TRBV10-3	TRBJ1-5	TRBD1	.	TGTGCCATCAGCCTCACAAGGACAGGGCTCAACCAGCCCCAGCATTTT	CAISLTRTGLNQPQHF
TRBV28	TRBJ1-1	.	once	TGTGCCAGCAGTCTGCAGGGGACTGAAGCTTTCTTT	CASSLQGTEAFF